This T cell receptor beta chain originates from a study of T cells after yellow fever vaccination. Study outcomes and limitations: Some clonotypes, a small share, were shared between CD4 and CD8 compartments.

This clonotype was detected ten times or more. What it binds is unknown. MiXCR, applied by TCRdb to the 5' RACE reads, yields one record per CDR3 protein. The sample has some 220,000 distinct CDR3 sequences, 3% to 3.5% seen once. Trimming removed 2 bases from V and 0 bases from J, with 13 bases in between. The CDR3 has 16 amino acids. This material consisted of CD4+ T cells sorted from PBMCs, taken 10 days after the yellow fever booster vaccination. The clonotype originates from a man between 18 and 35 years old who received the YFV17D yellow fever vaccine. The chain links TRBV12-3 or TRBV12-4 to TRBJ1-1; D gene ambiguous. The CDR3 sequence is CASSLPQRRLNTEAFF. The CDR3 DNA follows: TGTGCCAGCAGTTTACCCCAAAGGCGACTGAACACTGAAGCTTTCTTT.